This T cell receptor beta chain is drawn from a study of cytomegalovirus exposure and HLA in healthy donors. Amplification used 60 Vbeta primers and 13 Jbeta primers. Method: immunoSEQ multiplex PCR; TCRdb's copy keeps in-frame clones and lacks some. The sample contains about 150,000 clones, approximately 65% of which appear only once. V gave up 7 bases and J gave up 9 bases; unmatched junction bases: 11. The CDR3 sequence is 14 residues long. Germline V gives CDR1 MNHEY, CDR2 SMNVEV (reference sequence). Study outcomes and limitations: In vitro checks showed that a few CMV-associated chains really do target CMV antigens. With later analysis, a missense DCLRE1C variant became linked to TCR beta V- and J-gene trimming.

To note about this clone: The antigen is undetermined.

This rearrangement joins TRBV27 to TRBJ2-2; 7 nucleotides agree with TRBD1. The receptor was isolated from a woman aged 60-70 years in good health and CMV-seronegative. Sequencing input: PBMCs. CDR3 in DNA: TGTGCCAGCAATTCCAGCGGACAGGCCTGGGAGCTGTTTTTT. The encoded protein is CASNSSGQAWELFF.